These 9 T cell receptor beta chains were all obtained from the same sample, sequenced in a study of post-analysis software for immune sequencing data. cDNA libraries of TCR beta carried unique molecular identifiers. MiXCR was run by TCRdb on the PCR reads, yielding one entry per CDR3 protein. The sample lists approximately 730,000 distinct CDR3 sequences; around 45% were seen once. These receptors have no known antigen. Study-wide results and limits: TRBV5-6, TRBV5-1 and TRBV20-1 belonged to a set of roughly five TRBV segments that were more frequent in patients than controls.

Specimen: blood. Receptors originate from a girl between 5 and 17 years old with multiple sclerosis.

V is TRBV6-5 and J is TRBJ1-1; D is possibly TRBD1 (6 bases). This CDR3 spans 16 amino acids. Germline lookup yields CDR1 MNHEY and CDR2 SVGAGI. V gave up 0 bases and J gave up 6 bases, with 17 bases separating them. CDR3 coding DNA: TGTGCCAGCAGTTACTCGACCCCCACAGGGCCGGCTGAAGCTTTCTTT. Protein sequence: CASSYSTPTGPAEAFF.

V gene TRBV9 combines with J gene TRBJ2-6, with D uncertain. V was cut by 1 base and J by 8 bases, with 16 bases left in between. This CDR3 is 16 amino acids long. CDR1 is SGDLS, CDR2 YYNGEE, per germline. CDR3 loop: CASSVPDGARSNVLTF. DNA of the CDR3: TGTGCCAGCAGCGTACCGGACGGAGCTAGGTCCAACGTCCTGACTTTC.

Comment on this clonotype: Sequence at one end of the junction differs from germline and may be a read error. This chain connects TRBV20-1 to TRBJ2-1; 11 bases map to TRBD2. Germline V gene sequence: CDR1 DFQATT, CDR2 SNEGSKA (reference sequence). This CDR3 is 16 amino acids long. CDR3 sequence (DNA): TGCAGTGCCCCGTGGACTAGCGGGCCTTCCTACAATAAGCAGTTCTTC. Its protein product is CSAPWTSGPSYNKQFF.

The chain has TRBV20-1 and TRBJ2-3, with 8 positions matching TRBD2. Germline CDR1 DFQATT, CDR2 SNEGSKA (reference sequence). The ends lost 0 bases at V and 9 bases at J; junction bases unmatched: 11. The CDR3 runs to 15 residues. The CDR3, as DNA: TGCAGTGCTAGAGACGCTAGCGGGCACACCGAAACGCAGTATTTT. It yields the protein CSARDASGHTETQYF.

Here the CDR3 reads CASSHGEEAFF. CDR3 coding DNA: TGTGCCAGCAGCCACGGGGAAGAAGCTTTCTTT. V is TRBV14 and J is TRBJ1-1, with D uncertain. Germline CDR1 SGHDN, CDR2 FVKESK. The CDR3 loop spans 11 amino acids. Trimming cost V 3 bases and J 8 bases, with 7 bases left between them.

This clonotype was observed a handful of times. V gene TRBV12-3 or TRBV12-4 combines with J gene TRBJ2-7; D not certain. Trimming shortened V by 6 bases and J by 0 bases, and 12 bases separated the two germline ends. The CDR3 spans 14 residues. As DNA, the CDR3 is TGTGCCAGCAGGATGAACACGGGCTCCTACGAGCAGTACTTC. As protein: CASRMNTGSYEQYF.

This clonotype was counted a few times. The chain has TRBV27 and TRBJ2-1, with D unresolved. Per germline, CDR1 MNHEY and CDR2 SMNVEV (reference sequence). CDR3 length: 15 amino acids. The V and J ends lost 5 bases and 8 bases respectively, with 19 bases between them. The CDR3 region is CASSLYLGGIHEQFF. In DNA form, the CDR3 reads TGTGCCAGCAGTCTTTACCTAGGTGGGATCCATGAGCAGTTCTTC.

This clonotype was seen more than once but under ten times. The V call is TRBV4-1, the J call TRBJ2-2, with TRBD1 matching over 7 bases. V trimming: 0 bases; J trimming: 2 bases; junction bases outside the gene matches: 9. The germline V gene has CDR1 MGHRA and CDR2 YSYEKL. CDR3 size: 18 residues. The CDR3 loop reads CASSQDGGDRANTGELFF. The CDR3 bases are TGCGCCAGCAGCCAAGATGGGGGAGACAGGGCTAACACCGGGGAGCTGTTTTTT.

As concerns this clonotype: This could be a read error, since a much larger clone is one nucleotide away. The chain links TRBV20-1 to TRBJ2-1; 12 bases are shared with TRBD2. The CDR3 covers 15 residues. V lost 0 bases and J lost 5; bases outside the gene matches: 2. Germline lookup yields CDR1 DFQATT and CDR2 SNEGSKA (reference sequence). CDR3 in amino acids: CSARETSGSNNEQFF. For the CDR3, the DNA is TGCAGTGCTAGAGAGACTAGCGGGAGCAACAATGAGCAGTTCTTC.